The rows below give T cell receptor beta chains drawn from one sample of a study of blood T cell repertoires in COVID-19. Profiling relied on immunoSEQ multiplex PCR, and the TCRdb table lists in-frame clones only, not all of them. The sample lists 150,000 or so clones, just under 90% seen once, with about 9.3% in the top ten. Specimen: peripheral blood. Receptors were obtained from a woman in her 70s with COVID-19, enrolled during active disease. Both conserved end residues are part of each CDR3. D genes are given only for firm matches. Not every row has a clone size; where given, it reads once, few, many or a size class.

size,D,V,J,CDR3,DNA
NA,NA,TRBV6-2/TRBV6-3,TRBJ1-5,CASSPGGEAGQPQHF,TGTGCCAGCAGTCCCGGGGGGGAGGCCGGTCAGCCCCAGCATTTT
few,TRBD2,TRBV4-1,TRBJ2-1,CASSPGRLAGGEQFF,TGCGCCAGCAGCCCCGGGAGGCTAGCGGGGGGGGAGCAGTTCTTC
NA,NA,TRBV5-5,TRBJ2-5,CASSPRGNPGETQYF,TGTGCCAGCAGCCCCCGGGGGAACCCGGGGGAGACCCAGTACTTC
NA,NA,TRBV28,TRBJ2-1,CASIAAIGGGEQFF,TGTGCCAGCATCGCGGCCATCGGCGGCGGTGAGCAGTTCTTC
NA,TRBD1,TRBV30,TRBJ2-2,CAWSVRTGVTGELFF,TGTGCCTGGAGTGTTCGGACAGGGGTCACCGGGGAGCTGTTTTTT
NA,NA,TRBV5-1,TRBJ1-3,CASSLASGNTIYF,TGCGCCAGCAGCTTGGCTTCGGGAAACACCATATATTTT
NA,TRBD2,TRBV7-9,TRBJ2-7,CASSYHGTSGGEQYF,TGTGCCAGCAGTTACCACGGGACTAGCGGGGGGGAGCAGTACTTC
NA,NA,TRBV7-9,TRBJ2-5,CASSWSVQETQYF,TGTGCCAGCAGCTGGAGTGTGCAAGAGACCCAGTACTTC
NA,NA,TRBV28,TRBJ2-5,CASRRTGTLKEETQYF,TGTGCCAGCAGGAGAACCGGGACACTGAAGGAAGAGACCCAGTACTTC
NA,NA,TRBV18,TRBJ1-2,CASSPFGNGYTF,TGTGCCAGCTCACCCTTCGGGAATGGCTACACCTTC
NA,NA,TRBV6-1,TRBJ1-1,CASSDTGWTEAFF,TGTGCCAGCAGTGACACAGGGTGGACTGAAGCTTTCTTT
NA,TRBD1,TRBV5-5,TRBJ2-1,CASSLWSQGAGNEQFF,TGTGCCAGCAGCTTGTGGTCCCAGGGGGCAGGAAATGAGCAGTTCTTC
NA,NA,TRBV6-5,TRBJ1-1,CAVREAFF,TGTGCCGTCAGGGAAGCTTTCTTT
NA,TRBD1,TRBV28,TRBJ2-4,CASSLGQLKAKNIQYF,TGTGCCAGCAGTTTGGGACAGCTCAAAGCCAAAAACATTCAGTACTTC
few,NA,TRBV15,TRBJ1-2,CATSRPPTGSPGGYTF,TGTGCCACCAGCAGACCTCCTACAGGGTCCCCTGGTGGCTACACCTTC
NA,NA,TRBV6-5,TRBJ1-1,CASSYYVWRLQGEAFF,TGTGCCAGCAGTTACTACGTTTGGCGCCTGCAGGGTGAAGCTTTCTTT
NA,NA,TRBV7-6,TRBJ2-2,CASRLSRSANTGELFF,TGTGCCAGCCGACTTTCGCGCAGCGCGAACACCGGGGAGCTGTTTTTT
few,NA,TRBV5-1,TRBJ1-4,CASGLQGGEKLFF,TGCGCCAGCGGCCTACAGGGTGGCGAAAAACTGTTTTTT
NA,TRBD2,TRBV27,TRBJ2-1,CASSLFPTSGGGEQFF,TGTGCCAGCAGTTTATTCCCGACTAGCGGGGGGGGTGAGCAGTTCTTC
once,TRBD1,TRBV28,TRBJ2-3,CASSSQGAGADTQYF,TGTGCCAGCAGTTCTCAGGGGGCCGGAGCAGATACGCAGTATTTT
NA,NA,TRBV10-1,TRBJ1-5,CASMTDHSNQPQHF,TGCGCCAGCATGACAGACCATAGCAATCAGCCCCAGCATTTT
few,NA,TRBV7-6,TRBJ1-2,CASSYQRTGTTAGYGYTF,TGTGCCAGCAGCTATCAACGAACCGGGACAACCGCGGGCTATGGCTACACCTTC